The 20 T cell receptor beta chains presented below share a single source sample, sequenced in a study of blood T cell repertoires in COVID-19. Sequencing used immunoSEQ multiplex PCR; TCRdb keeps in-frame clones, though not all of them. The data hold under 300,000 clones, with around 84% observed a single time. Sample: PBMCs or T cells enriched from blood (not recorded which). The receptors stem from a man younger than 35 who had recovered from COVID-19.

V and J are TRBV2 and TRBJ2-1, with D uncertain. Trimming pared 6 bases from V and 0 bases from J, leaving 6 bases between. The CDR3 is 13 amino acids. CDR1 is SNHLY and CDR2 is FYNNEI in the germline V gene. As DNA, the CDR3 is TGTGCCAGCAGCCTGAGCTCCTACAATGAGCAGTTCTTC. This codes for CASSLSSYNEQFF. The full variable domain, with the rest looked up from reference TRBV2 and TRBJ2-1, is EPEVTQTPSHQVTQMGQEVILRCVPISNHLYFYWYRQILGQKVEFLVSFYNNEISEKSEIFDDQFSVERPDGSNFTLKIRSTKLEDSAMYFCASSLSSYNEQFFGPGTRLTVL.

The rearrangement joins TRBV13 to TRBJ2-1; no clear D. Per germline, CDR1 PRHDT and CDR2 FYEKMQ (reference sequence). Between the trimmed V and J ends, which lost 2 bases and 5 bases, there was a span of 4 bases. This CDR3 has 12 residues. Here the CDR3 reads CASSLLNNEQFF. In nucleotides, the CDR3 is TGTGCCAGCAGCTTACTAAACAATGAGCAGTTCTTC.

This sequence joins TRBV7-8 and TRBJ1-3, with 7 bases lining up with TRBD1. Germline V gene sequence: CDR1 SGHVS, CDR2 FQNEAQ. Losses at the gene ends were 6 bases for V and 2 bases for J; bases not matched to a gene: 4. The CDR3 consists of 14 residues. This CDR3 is CASRPGTAGNTIYF. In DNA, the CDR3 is TGTGCCAGCAGACCCGGGACAGCTGGAAACACCATATATTTT.

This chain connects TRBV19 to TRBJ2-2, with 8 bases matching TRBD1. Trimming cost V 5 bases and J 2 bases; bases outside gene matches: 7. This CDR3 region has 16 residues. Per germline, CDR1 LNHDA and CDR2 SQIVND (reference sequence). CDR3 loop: CASSASTGDNTGELFF. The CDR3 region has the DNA TGTGCCAGTAGTGCGTCGACAGGGGACAACACCGGGGAGCTGTTTTTT.

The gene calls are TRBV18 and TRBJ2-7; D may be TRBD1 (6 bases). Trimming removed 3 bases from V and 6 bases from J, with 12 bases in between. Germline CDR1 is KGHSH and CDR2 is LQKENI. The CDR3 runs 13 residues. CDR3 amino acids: CASSPPYRVEQYF. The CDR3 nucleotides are TGTGCCAGCTCACCTCCTTACAGGGTCGAGCAGTACTTC.

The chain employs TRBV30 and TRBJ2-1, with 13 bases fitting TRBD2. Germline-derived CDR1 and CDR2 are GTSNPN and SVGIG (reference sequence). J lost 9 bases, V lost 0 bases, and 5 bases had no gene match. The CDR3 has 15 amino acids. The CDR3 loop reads CAWSVLAGGPGEQFF. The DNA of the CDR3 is TGTGCCTGGAGTGTACTAGCGGGGGGGCCAGGTGAGCAGTTCTTC.

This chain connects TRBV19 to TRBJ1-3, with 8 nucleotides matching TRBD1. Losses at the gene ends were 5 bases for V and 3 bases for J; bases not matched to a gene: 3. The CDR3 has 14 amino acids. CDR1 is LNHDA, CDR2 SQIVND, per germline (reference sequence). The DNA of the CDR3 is TGTGCCAGTAGTCGGACAGGGTTTGGAAACACCATATATTTT. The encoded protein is CASSRTGFGNTIYF.

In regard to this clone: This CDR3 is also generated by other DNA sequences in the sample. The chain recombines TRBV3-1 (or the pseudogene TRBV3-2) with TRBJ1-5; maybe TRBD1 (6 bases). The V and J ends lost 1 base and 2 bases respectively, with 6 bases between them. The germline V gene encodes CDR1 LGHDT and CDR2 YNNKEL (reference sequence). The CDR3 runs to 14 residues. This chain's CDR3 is CASSQAGGNQPQHF. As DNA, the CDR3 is TGTGCCAGCAGCCAAGCAGGGGGCAATCAGCCCCAGCATTTT.

The CDR3 loop is CASSSHGDYEQYF. Written as DNA, the CDR3 is TGTGCCAGCAGTTCTCACGGAGACTACGAGCAGTACTTC. The chain combines TRBV11-2 with TRBJ2-7; D call uncertain. There are 13 residues in the CDR3. The germline CDR1 and CDR2 sequences are SGHAT and FQNNGV. V lost 6 bases to trimming and J lost 3 bases, with 12 bases between them. Together with reference TRBV11-2 and TRBJ2-7, the CDR3 gives the full variable domain: EAGVAQSPRYKIIEKRQSVAFWCNPISGHATLYWYQQILGQGPKLLIQFQNNGVVDDSQLPKDRFSAERLKGVDSTLKIQPAKLEDSAVYLCASSSHGDYEQYFGPGTRLTVT.

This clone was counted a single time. In DNA, the CDR3 is TGTGCCAGCAGTGACGATCGACAGGGGGGTGAAAAACTGTTTTTT. Encoded protein: CASSDDRQGGEKLFF. This chain links TRBV25-1 with TRBJ1-4; TRBD1 aligns across 9 bases. Germline assignment: CDR1 MGHDK and CDR2 SYGVNS. V trimming: 3 bases; J trimming: 7 bases; junction bases outside the gene matches: 6. This CDR3 spans 15 amino acids.

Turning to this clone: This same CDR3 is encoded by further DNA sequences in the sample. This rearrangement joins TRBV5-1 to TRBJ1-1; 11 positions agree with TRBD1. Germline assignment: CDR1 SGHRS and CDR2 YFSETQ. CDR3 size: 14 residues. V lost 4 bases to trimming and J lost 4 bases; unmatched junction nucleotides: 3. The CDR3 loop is CASSLGQGATEAFF. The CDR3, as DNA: TGCGCCAGCAGCCTAGGACAGGGGGCCACTGAAGCTTTCTTT.

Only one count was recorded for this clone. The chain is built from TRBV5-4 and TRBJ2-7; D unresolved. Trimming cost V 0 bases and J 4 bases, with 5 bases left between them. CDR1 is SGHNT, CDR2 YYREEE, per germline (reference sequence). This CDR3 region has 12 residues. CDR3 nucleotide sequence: TGTGCCAGCAGCTTGGACAGATACGAGCAGTACTTC. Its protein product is CASSLDRYEQYF.

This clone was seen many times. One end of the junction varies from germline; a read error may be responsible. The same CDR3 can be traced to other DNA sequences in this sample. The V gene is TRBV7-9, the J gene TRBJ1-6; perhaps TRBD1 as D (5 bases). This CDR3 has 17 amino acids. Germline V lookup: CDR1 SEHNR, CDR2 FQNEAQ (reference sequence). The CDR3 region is CPSTTHDRGGVNSPLHF. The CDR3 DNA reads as TGTCCCAGCACCACTCACGACCGGGGGGGAGTAAATTCACCCCTCCACTTT.

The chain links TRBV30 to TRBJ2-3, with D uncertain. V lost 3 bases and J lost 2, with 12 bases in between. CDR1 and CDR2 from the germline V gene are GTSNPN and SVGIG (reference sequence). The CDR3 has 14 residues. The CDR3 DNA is TGTGCCTGGAGCCTAGGCAAGGCCACAGATACGCAGTATTTT. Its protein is CAWSLGKATDTQYF.

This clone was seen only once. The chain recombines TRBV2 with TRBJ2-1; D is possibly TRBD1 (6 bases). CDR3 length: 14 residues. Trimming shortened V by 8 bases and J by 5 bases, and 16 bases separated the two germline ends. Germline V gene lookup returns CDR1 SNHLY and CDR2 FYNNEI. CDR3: CASQRGFFDNEQFF. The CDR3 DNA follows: TGTGCCAGCCAAAGGGGGTTCTTTGACAATGAGCAGTTCTTC. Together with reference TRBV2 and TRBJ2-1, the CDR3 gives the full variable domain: EPEVTQTPSHQVTQMGQEVILRCVPISNHLYFYWYRQILGQKVEFLVSFYNNEISEKSEIFDDQFSVERPDGSNFTLKIRSTKLEDSAMYFCASQRGFFDNEQFFGPGTRLTVL.

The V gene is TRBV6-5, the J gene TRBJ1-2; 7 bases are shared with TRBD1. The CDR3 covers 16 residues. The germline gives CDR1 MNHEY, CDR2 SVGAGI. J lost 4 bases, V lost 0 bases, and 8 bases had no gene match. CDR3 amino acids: CASSYSTTGVGYGYTF. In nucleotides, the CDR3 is TGTGCCAGCAGTTACTCGACTACAGGGGTGGGCTATGGCTACACCTTC.

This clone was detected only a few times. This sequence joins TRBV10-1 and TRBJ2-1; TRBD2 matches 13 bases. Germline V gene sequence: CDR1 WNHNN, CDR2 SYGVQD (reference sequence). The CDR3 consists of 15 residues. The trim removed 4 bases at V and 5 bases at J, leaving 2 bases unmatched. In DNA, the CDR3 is TGCGCCAGCAGTGTCGGGACTAGCGGGAACAATGAGCAGTTCTTC. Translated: CASSVGTSGNNEQFF.

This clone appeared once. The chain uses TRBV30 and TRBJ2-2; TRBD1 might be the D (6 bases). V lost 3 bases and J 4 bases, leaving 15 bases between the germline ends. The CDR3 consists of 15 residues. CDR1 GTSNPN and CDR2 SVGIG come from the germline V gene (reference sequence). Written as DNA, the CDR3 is TGTGCCTGGAGCCCAGGGGCCGTAGGCACCGGGGAGCTGTTTTTT. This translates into CAWSPGAVGTGELFF.

In DNA form, the CDR3 reads TGCGCCAGCAGCCAAGATCGAGCGGGAGGGTTATACAATGAGCAGTTCTTC. Its translation: CASSQDRAGGLYNEQFF. The V gene is TRBV4-1, the J gene TRBJ2-1; TRBD2 matches at 10 bases. V dropped 0 bases and J dropped 4; count of bases not matched to a gene: 6. CDR3 length: 17 residues. Per germline, CDR1 MGHRA and CDR2 YSYEKL.

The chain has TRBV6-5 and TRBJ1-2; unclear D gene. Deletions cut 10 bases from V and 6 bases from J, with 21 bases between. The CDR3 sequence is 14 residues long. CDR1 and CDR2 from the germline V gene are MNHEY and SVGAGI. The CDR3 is CATARGGPLDGYTF. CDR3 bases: TGTGCCACCGCGCGGGGAGGCCCCCTTGATGGCTACACCTTC.